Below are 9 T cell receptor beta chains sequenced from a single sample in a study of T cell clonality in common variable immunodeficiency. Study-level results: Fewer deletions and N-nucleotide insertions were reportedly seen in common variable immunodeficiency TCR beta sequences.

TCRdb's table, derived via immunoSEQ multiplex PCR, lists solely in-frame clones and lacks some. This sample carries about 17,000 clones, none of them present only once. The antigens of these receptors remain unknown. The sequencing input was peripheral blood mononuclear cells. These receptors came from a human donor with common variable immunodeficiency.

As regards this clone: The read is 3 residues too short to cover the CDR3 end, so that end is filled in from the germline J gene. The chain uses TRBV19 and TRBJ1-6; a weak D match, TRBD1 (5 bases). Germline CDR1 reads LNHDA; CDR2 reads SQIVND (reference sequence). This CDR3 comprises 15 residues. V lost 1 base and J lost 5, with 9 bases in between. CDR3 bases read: TGTGCCAGTAGTATAGCAGGGATCAATAATTCACCC. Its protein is CASSIAGINNSP. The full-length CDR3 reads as CASSIAGINNSPLHF.

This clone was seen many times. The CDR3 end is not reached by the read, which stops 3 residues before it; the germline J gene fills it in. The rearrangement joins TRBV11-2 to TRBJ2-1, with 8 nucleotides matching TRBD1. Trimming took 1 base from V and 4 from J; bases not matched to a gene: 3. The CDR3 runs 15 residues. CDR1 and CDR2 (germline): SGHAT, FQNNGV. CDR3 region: CASSLGQGSYNEQFF. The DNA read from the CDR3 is TGTGCCAGCAGCTTAGGACAGGGGAGTTACAATGAG. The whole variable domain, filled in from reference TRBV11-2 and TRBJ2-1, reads EAGVAQSPRYKIIEKRQSVAFWCNPISGHATLYWYQQILGQGPKLLIQFQNNGVVDDSQLPKDRFSAERLKGVDSTLKIQPAKLEDSAVYLCASSLGQGSYNEQFFGPGTRLTVL.

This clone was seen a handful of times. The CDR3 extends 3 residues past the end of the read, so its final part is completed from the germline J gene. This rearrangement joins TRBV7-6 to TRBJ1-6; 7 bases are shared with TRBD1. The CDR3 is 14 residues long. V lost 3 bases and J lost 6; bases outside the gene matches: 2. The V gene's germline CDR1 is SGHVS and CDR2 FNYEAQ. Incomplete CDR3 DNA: TGTGCCAGCAGCTTCGGACAGGTTAATTCACCC. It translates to CASSFGQVNSP. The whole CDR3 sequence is CASSFGQVNSPLHF.

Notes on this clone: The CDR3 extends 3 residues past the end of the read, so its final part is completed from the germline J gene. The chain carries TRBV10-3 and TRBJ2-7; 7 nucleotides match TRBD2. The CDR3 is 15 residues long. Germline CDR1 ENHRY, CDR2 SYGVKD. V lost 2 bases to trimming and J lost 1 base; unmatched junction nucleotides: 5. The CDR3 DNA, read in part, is TGTGCCATCAGTGAGAGCGGGATAAGTTCCTACGAG. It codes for CAISESGISSYE. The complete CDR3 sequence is CAISESGISSYEQYF.

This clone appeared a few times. The CDR3 bases that were read are TGCAGCGCCCCCGGGGGCGGGGGGGCCTACAATGAG. Amino acid sequence: CSAPGGGGAYNE. The complete CDR3 reads CSAPGGGGAYNEQFF. The J gene is TRBJ2-1, the V gene TRBV29-1; 9 bases agree with TRBD2. Read coverage stops 3 residues before the CDR3 terminus; the germline J gene supplies the remainder. Germline lookup yields CDR1 SQVTM and CDR2 ANQGSEA. After removal of 7 bases from V and 2 bases from J, the junction contained 9 bases not matched to a gene. The CDR3 contains 15 residues.

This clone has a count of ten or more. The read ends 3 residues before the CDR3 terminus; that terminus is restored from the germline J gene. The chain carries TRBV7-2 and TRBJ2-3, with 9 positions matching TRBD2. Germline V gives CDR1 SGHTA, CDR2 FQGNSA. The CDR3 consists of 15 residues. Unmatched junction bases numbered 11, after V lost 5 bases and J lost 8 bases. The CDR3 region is CASSPMTSGSGTQYF. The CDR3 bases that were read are TGTGCCAGCAGCCCGATGACTAGCGGTTCCGGTACG.

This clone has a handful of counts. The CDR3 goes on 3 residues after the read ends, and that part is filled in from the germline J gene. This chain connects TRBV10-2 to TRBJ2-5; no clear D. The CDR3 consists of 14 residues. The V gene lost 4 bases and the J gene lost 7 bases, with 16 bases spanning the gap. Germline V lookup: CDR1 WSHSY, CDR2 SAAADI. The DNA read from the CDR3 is TGCGCCAGCAGTGGGCCATCGTTGTTGGCGACC. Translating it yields CASSGPSLLAT. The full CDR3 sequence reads CASSGPSLLATQYF.

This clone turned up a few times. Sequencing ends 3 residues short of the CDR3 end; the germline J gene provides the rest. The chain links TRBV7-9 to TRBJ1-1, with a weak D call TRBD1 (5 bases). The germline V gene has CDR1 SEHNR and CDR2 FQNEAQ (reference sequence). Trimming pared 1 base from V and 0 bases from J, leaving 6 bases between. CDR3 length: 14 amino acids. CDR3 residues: CASSLGQMNTEAFF. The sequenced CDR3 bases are TGTGCCAGCAGCTTAGGACAGATGAACACTGAA.

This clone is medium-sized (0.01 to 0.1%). This CDR3 reads CASSLRQGPGYEQYF. The CDR3 DNA, read in part, is TGTGCCAGTAGTCTCCGACAGGGCCCAGGGTACGAG. The chain combines TRBV19 with TRBJ2-7, with 7 bases lining up with TRBD1. With the read ending 3 residues before the CDR3 end, the germline J gene is used to fill in that end. This CDR3 region has 15 residues. Germline V CDR1 and CDR2: LNHDA, SQIVND (reference sequence). With 5 bases clipped from V and 4 bases from J, the junction kept 11 bases outside the gene matches.